The following is a TCR beta chain sequence with its context. The antigen is undetermined. The V gene's germline CDR1 is MDHEN and CDR2 SYDVKM. There are 15 residues in the CDR3. The junction had 8 bases not matched to a gene; V was cut back by 6 bases and J by 3 bases. The sample belongs to a study of cytomegalovirus exposure and HLA in healthy donors. For the study at large: As released early, the data held roughly 85 million unique TCRs from HLA-typed donors.

General study findings and limits: In a later analysis, CMV-associated beta chains were mostly HLA-associated, it appeared. Accurate prediction of HLA-A and HLA-B alleles (for most subjects) was reportedly achieved from TCR beta sequences.

The PCR made use of 60 Vbeta and 13 Jbeta primers. Profiling relied on immunoSEQ multiplex PCR, and the TCRdb table lists in-frame clones only, not all of them. The repertoire has 250,000 to 350,000 clones, roughly 80% of them found once; the top ten carry about 0.28%. The TCR comes from a girl aged 2 to 10 in good health and CMV-seronegative. What was sequenced was PBMCs. V gene TRBV28 combines with J gene TRBJ2-7, with 10 bases fitting TRBD1. Written as DNA, the CDR3 is TGTGCCAGCAGAACCCCGGGACAGGGGTACTACGAGCAGTACTTC. Translating it yields CASRTPGQGYYEQYF.